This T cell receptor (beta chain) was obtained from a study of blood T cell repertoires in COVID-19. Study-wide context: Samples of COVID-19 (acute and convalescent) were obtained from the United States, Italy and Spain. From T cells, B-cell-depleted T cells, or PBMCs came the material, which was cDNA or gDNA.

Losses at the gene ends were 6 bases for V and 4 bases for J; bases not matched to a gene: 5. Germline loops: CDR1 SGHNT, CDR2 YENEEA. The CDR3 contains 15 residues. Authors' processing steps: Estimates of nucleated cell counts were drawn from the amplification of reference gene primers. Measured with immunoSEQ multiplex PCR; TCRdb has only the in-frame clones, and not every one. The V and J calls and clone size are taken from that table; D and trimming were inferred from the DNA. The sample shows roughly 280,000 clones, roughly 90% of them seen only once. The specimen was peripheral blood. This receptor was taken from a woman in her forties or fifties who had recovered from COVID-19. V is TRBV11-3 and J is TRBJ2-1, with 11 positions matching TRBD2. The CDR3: CASSSSGRYYNEQFF. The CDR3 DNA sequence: TGTGCCAGCAGTTCTAGCGGGAGGTATTACAATGAGCAGTTCTTC. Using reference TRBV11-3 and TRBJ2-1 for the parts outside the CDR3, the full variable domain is EAGVVQSPRYKIIEKKQPVAFWCNPISGHNTLYWYLQNLGQGPELLIRYENEEAVDDSQLPKDRFSAERLKGVDSTLKIQPAELGDSAVYLCASSSSGRYYNEQFFGPGTRLTVL.